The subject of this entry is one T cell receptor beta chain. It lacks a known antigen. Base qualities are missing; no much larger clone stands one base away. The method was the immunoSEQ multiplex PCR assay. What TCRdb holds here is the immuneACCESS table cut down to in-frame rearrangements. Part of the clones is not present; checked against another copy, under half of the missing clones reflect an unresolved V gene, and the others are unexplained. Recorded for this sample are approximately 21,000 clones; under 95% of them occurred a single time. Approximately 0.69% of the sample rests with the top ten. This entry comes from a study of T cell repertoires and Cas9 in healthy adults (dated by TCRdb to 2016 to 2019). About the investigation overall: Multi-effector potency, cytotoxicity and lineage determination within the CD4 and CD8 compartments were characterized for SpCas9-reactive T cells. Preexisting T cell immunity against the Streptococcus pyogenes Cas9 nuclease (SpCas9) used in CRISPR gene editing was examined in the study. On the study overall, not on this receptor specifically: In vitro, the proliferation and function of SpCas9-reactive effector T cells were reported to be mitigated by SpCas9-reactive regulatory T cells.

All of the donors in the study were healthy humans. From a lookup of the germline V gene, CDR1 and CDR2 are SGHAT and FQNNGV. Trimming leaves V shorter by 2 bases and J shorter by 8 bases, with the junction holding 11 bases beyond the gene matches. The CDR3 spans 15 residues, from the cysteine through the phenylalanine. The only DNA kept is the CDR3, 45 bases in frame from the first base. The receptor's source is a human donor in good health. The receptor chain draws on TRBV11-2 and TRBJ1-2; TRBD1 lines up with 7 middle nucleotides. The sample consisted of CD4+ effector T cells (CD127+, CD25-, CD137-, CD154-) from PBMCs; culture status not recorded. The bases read TGTGCCAGCAGCTTACCGGGTAGACAGGGTGACGGCTACACCTTC. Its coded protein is CASSLPGRQGDGYTF.